This entry lists 5 T cell receptor beta chains sequenced from one sample in a study of blood T cells in healthy people across ages. The use of a sample-barcoded 5' primer and a J-beta primer mix characterized a second PCR of about 6 to 12 cycles. Via MiXCR, TCRdb re-called the 5' RACE reads, giving one row per CDR3 protein. The data contain about 1,400,000 distinct CDR3 sequences, approximately 38% of them singletons. Sequenced sample: blood. These receptor sequences come from a woman aged 18 to 35 in good health.

The rearrangement joins TRBV20-1 to TRBJ2-7; D is undetermined. The germline V gene has CDR1 DFQATT and CDR2 SNEGSKA (reference sequence). The CDR3 loop spans 13 amino acids. V shed 7 bases and J shed 1 base, with 14 bases lying between them. CDR3 in DNA: TGCAGTGGCAACGCCGACGGGTCCTACGAGCAGTACTTC. Protein product: CSGNADGSYEQYF.

The chain employs TRBV6-1 and TRBJ1-2; maybe TRBD1 (5 bases). The length of the CDR3 is 13 residues. The germline V gene has CDR1 MNHNS and CDR2 SASEGT. Trimming shortened V by 3 bases and J by 7 bases, and 12 bases separated the two germline ends. This CDR3 reads CASSDRVRVGYTF. The DNA of the CDR3 is TGTGCCAGCAGTGATAGGGTCAGGGTTGGCTACACCTTC.

To note about this clonotype: Its ends do not fully match the called genes, so a read error is possible. The chain joins TRBV6-1 to TRBJ2-1; D is undetermined. The CDR3 spans 15 residues. CDR1 is MNHNS, CDR2 SASEGT, per germline. The CDR3 loop is CASSSPRVSYNEQFF. In DNA, the CDR3 is TGCGCCAGCAGTTCCCCACGGGTGTCCTACAATGAGCAGTTCTTC.

The chain has TRBV4-1 and TRBJ1-2, with unresolved D. V lost 0 bases and J lost 6, with 14 bases in between. CDR1 and CDR2 from the germline V gene are MGHRA and YSYEKL. The CDR3 is made up of 15 amino acids. The CDR3 DNA follows: TGCGCCAGCAGCCAAGATCTGGCAGGATTGAATGGCTACACCTTC. This gives the protein CASSQDLAGLNGYTF.

The J gene is TRBJ1-4, the V gene TRBV20-1; D is unresolved. The CDR3 has 13 residues. CDR1 is DFQATT and CDR2 is SNEGSKA in the germline V gene (reference sequence). V gave up 4 bases and J gave up 5 bases, with 11 bases separating them. The CDR3 region has the DNA TGCAGTGCTATAAGGACGGGCAATGAAAAACTGTTTTTT. Protein product: CSAIRTGNEKLFF.